This T cell receptor (beta chain) was sequenced during a study of T-cell memory formation after mild COVID-19. A 5'RACE reaction primed in the constant segment made cDNA libraries of TCR alpha and TCR beta, and these carried sample barcodes and UMIs. MiXCR, applied by TCRdb to the 5' RACE reads, yields one record per CDR3 protein. The table shows a few hundred thousand distinct CDR3 sequences, with 20% to 30% occurring only once. General study points: Clones that contracted clustered mainly in CM and EM if CD4+ and in EMRA if CD8+.

Trimming at V came to 2 bases and at J to 7 bases, leaving 9 bases not matched to a gene. The CDR3 has 14 amino acids. CDR1 SQVTM and CDR2 ANQGSEA come from the germline V gene. To note about this clonotype: What it binds is unknown.

The sample consisted of PBMCs or a T cell subset sorted from them (not recorded which). The TCR was taken from an adult woman who had mild COVID-19 (a few samples of this study predate the infection). Cell type and time point are not known. The chain recombines TRBV29-1 with TRBJ2-5; 8 bases are shared with TRBD2. The CDR3 loop reads CSVEREGGPGTQYF. DNA for the CDR3: TGCAGCGTTGAACGGGAGGGGGGCCCCGGGACCCAGTACTTC.